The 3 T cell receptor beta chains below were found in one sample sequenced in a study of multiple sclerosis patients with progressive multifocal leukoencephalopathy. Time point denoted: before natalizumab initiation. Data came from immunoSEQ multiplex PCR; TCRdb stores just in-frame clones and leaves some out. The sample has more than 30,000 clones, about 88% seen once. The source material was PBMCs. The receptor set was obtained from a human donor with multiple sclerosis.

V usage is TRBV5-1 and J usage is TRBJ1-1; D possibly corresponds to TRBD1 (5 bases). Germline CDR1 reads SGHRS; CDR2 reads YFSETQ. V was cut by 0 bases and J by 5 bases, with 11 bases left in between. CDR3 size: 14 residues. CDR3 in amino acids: CASSLGGRTTEAFF. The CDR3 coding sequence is TGCGCCAGCAGCTTGGGTGGGAGGACAACTGAAGCTTTCTTT.

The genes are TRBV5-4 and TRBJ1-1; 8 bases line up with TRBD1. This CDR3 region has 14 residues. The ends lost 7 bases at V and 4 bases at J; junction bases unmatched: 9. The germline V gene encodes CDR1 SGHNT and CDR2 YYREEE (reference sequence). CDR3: CASYRTGSGTEAFF. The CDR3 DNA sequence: TGTGCCAGCTACCGGACAGGGTCGGGCACTGAAGCTTTCTTT.

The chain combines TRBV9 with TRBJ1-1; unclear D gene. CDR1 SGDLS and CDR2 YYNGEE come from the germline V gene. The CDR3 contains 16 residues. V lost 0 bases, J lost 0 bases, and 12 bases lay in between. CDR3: CASSVEASPMNTEAFF. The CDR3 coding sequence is TGTGCCAGCAGCGTAGAGGCTAGTCCGATGAACACTGAAGCTTTCTTT.